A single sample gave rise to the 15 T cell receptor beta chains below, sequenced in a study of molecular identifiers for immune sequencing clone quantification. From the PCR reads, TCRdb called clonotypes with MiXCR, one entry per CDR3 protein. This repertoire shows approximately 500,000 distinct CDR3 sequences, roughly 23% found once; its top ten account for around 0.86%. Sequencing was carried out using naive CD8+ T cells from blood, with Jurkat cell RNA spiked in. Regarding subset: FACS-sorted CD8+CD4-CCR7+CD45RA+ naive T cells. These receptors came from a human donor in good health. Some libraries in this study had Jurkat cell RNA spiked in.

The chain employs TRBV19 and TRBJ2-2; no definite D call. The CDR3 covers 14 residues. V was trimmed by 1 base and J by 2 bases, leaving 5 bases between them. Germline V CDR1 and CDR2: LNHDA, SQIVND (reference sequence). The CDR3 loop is CASSIVSNTGELFF. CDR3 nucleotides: TGTGCCAGTAGTATAGTCAGTAACACCGGGGAGCTGTTTTTT.

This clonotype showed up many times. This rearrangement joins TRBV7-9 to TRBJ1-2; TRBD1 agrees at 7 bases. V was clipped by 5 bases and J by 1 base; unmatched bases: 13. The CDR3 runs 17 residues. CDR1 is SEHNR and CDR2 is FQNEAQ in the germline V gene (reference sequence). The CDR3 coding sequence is TGTGCCAGCAGCCCCACCGCGACAGGGATCCTTAACTATGGCTACACCTTC. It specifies CASSPTATGILNYGYTF.

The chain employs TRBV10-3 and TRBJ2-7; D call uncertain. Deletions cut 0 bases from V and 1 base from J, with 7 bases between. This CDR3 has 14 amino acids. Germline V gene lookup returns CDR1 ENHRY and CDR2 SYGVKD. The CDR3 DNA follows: TGTGCCATCAGTGAGTCGGGCAGGTCCTACGAGCAGTACTTC. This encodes CAISESGRSYEQYF.

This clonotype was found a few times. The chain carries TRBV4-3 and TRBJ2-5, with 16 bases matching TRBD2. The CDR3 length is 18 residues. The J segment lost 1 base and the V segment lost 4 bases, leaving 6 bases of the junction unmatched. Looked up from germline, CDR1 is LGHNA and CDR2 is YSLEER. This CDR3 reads CASSPGLAGGRPQETQYF. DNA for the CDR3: TGCGCCAGCAGCCCGGGACTAGCGGGGGGGCGCCCCCAAGAGACCCAGTACTTC.

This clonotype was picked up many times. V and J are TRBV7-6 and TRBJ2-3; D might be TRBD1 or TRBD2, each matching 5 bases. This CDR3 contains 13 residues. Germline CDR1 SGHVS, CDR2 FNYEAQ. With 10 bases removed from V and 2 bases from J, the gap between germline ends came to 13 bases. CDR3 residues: CATGRGVTDTQYF. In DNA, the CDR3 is TGTGCCACCGGCCGGGGCGTCACAGATACGCAGTATTTT. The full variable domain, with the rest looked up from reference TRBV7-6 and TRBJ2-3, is GAGVSQSPRYKVTKRGQDVALRCDPISGHVSLYWYRQALGQGPEFLTYFNYEAQQDKSGLPNDRFSAERPEGSISTLTIQRTEQRDSAMYRCATGRGVTDTQYFGPGTRLTVL.

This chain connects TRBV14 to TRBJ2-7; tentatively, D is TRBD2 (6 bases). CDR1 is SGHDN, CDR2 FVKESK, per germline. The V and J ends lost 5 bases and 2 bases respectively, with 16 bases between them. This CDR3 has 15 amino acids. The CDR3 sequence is CASSSGTDGPYEQYF. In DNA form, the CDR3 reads TGTGCCAGCAGCTCCGGGACTGACGGTCCCTACGAGCAGTACTTC.

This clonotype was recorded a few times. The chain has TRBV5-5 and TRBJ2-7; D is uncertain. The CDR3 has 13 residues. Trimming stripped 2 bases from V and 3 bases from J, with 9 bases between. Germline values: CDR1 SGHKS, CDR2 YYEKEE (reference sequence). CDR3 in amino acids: CASSFSISYEQYF. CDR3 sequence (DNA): TGTGCCAGCAGCTTTTCTATTAGCTACGAGCAGTACTTC. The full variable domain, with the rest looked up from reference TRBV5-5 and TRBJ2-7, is DAGVTQSPTHLIKTRGQQVTLRCSPISGHKSVSWYQQVLGQGPQFIFQYYEKEERGRGNFPDRFSARQFPNYSSELNVNALLLGDSALYLCASSFSISYEQYFGPGTRLTVT.

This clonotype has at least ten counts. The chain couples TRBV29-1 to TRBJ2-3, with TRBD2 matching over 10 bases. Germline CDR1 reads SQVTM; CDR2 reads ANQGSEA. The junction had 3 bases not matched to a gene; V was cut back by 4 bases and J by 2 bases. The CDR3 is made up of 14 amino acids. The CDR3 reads CSVVLAGNTDTQYF. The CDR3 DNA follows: TGCAGCGTTGTACTAGCGGGGAACACAGATACGCAGTATTTT.

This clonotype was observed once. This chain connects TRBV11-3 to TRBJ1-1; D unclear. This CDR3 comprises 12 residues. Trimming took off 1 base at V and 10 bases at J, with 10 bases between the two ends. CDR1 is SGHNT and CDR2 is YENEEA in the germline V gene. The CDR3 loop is CASSLGLSGAFF. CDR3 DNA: TGTGCCAGCAGCTTAGGCCTCTCCGGAGCTTTCTTT.

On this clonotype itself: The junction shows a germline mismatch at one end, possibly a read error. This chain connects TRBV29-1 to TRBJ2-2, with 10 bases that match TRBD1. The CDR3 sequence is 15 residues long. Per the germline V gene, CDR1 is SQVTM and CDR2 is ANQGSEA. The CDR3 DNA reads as TGCAGCGTTGAAATGGGGACAGGGGTTCGTGGGGGGCTGTTTTTT. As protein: CSVEMGTGVRGGLFF.

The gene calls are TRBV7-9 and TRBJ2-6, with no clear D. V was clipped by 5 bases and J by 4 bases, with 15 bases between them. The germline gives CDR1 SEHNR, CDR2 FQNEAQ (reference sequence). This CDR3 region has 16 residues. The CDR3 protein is CASSTRTGPGANVLTF. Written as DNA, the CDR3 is TGTGCCAGCAGCACTCGGACGGGTCCCGGGGCCAACGTCCTGACTTTC.

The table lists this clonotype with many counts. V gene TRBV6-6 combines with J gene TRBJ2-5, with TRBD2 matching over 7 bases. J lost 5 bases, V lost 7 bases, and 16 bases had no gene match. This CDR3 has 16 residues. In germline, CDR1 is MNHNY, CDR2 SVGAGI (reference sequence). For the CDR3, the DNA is TGTGCCAGCAATCCCTTTAGGGCGGGAGAGGGCGAGACCCAGTACTTC. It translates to CASNPFRAGEGETQYF.

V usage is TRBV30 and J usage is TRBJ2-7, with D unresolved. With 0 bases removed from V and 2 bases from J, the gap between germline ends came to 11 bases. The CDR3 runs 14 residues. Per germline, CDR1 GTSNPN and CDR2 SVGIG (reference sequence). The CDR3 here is CAWSVSSNAYEQYF. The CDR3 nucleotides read TGTGCCTGGAGTGTTTCGAGTAATGCCTACGAGCAGTACTTC.

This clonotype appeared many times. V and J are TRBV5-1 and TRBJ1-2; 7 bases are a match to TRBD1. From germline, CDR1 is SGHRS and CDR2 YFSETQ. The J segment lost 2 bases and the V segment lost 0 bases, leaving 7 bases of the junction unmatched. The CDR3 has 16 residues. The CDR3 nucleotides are TGCGCCAGCAGCTTGGAATTTCCGGGACAGAACTATGGCTACACCTTC. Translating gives CASSLEFPGQNYGYTF.

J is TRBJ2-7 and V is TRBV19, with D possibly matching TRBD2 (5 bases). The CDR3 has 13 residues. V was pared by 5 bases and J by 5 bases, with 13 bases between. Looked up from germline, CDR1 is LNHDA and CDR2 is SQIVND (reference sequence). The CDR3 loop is CASSWGGGDEQYF. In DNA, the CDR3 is TGTGCCAGTAGTTGGGGTGGAGGAGACGAGCAGTACTTC.